This T cell receptor (beta chain) is drawn from a study of shared clonotypes between healthy human individuals. Study background: The study used three CD4 naive, three CD4 memory, two CD8 naive and one CD8 memory plate per donor. Study-wide results and caveats: Of the naive CD4 clonotypes, around 4.9% were shared across several donors.

TCRdb's copy holds only in-frame clones and misses some; the assay was immunoSEQ multiplex PCR. Altogether roughly 2.2 million clones are present, about nine tenths being singletons, with the ten largest covering 0.3% to 0.4%. The CDR3 runs to 13 residues. Germline CDR1 and CDR2: KGHSH and LQKENI. Trimming removed 3 bases at V and 5 bases at J, with 10 bases between. Remarks on this clone: What it recognizes is unknown.

Memory CD4+ cells were the fraction left after CD45RA+ naive selection. V gene TRBV18 combines with J gene TRBJ2-5; D remains unclear. The receptor comes from a man aged 18-30 years in good health. Some clones in this sample may be carry-over from other donors' samples. Sequencing was carried out using naive CD4+ T cells from PBMCs. The sample's subset: CD45RA+ positively selected. CDR3: CASSPSIRETQYF. CDR3 nucleotide sequence: TGTGCCAGCTCACCTTCCATCAGGGAGACCCAGTACTTC.